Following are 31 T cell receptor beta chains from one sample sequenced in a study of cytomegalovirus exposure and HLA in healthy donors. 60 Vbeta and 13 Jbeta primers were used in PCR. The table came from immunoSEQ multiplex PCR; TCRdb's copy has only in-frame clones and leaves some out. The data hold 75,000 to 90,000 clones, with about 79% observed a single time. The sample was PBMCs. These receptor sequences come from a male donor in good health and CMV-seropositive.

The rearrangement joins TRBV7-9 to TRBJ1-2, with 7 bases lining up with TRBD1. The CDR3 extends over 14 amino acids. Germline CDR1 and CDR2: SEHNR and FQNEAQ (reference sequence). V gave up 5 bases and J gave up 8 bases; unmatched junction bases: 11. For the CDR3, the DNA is TGTGCCAGCAGCCCCATGGAGGGGGCTGGGGGCTACACCTTC. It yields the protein CASSPMEGAGGYTF.

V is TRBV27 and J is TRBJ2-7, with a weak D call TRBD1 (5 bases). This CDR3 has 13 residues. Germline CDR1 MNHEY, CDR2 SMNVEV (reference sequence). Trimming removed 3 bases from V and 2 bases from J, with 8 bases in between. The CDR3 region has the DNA TGTGCCAGCAGTTTTAGGGGCCCCTACGAGCAGTACTTC. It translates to CASSFRGPYEQYF.

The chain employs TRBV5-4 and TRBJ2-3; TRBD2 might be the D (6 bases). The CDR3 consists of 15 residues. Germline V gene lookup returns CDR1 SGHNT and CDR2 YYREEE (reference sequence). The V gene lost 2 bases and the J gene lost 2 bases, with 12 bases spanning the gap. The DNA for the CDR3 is TGTGCCAGCAGCTTAGGGACTTCTACCACAGATACGCAGTATTTT. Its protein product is CASSLGTSTTDTQYF.

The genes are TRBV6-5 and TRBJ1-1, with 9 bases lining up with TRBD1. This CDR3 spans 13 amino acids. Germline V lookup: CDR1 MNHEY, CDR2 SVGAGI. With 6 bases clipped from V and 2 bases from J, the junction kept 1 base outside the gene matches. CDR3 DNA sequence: TGTGCCAGCAGACAGGGGGCAAACACTGAAGCTTTCTTT. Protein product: CASRQGANTEAFF.

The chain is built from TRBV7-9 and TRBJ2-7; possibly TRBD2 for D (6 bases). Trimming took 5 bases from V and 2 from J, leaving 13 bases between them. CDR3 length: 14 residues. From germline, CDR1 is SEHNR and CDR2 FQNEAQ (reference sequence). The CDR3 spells CASSGRYPAYEQYF. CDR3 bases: TGTGCCAGCAGCGGGAGGTACCCAGCCTACGAGCAGTACTTC.

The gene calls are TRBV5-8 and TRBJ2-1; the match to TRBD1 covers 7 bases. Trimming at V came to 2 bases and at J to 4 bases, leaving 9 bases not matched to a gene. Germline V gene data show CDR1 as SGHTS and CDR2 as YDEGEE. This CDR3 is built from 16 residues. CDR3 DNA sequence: TGTGCCAGCAGCTTTTTCGGAGGACAGGTGTACAATGAGCAGTTCTTC. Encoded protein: CASSFFGGQVYNEQFF.

The CDR3 DNA reads as TGCGCCAGCAGCCAGGGACTAGCGGGAGGGCCCGGAACAGATACGCAGTATTTT. It translates to CASSQGLAGGPGTDTQYF. The J gene is TRBJ2-3, the V gene TRBV5-1; 16 bases are shared with TRBD2. This CDR3 is built from 18 residues. Per germline, CDR1 SGHRS and CDR2 YFSETQ. V lost 4 bases and J lost 3; bases outside the gene matches: 8.

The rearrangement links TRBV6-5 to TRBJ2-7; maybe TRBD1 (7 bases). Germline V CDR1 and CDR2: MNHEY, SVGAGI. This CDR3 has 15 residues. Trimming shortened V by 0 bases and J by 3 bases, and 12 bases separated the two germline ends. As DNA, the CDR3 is TGTGCCAGCAGTTACTCGTCAGGGGGGCACTACGAGCAGTACTTC. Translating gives CASSYSSGGHYEQYF.

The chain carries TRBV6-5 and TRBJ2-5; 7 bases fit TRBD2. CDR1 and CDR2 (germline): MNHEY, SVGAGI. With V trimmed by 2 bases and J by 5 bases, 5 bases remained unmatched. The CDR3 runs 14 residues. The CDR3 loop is CASSYGAGLETQYF. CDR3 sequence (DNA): TGTGCCAGCAGTTACGGAGCGGGACTGGAGACCCAGTACTTC.

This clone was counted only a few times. CDR3 protein: CASSEASGGANEQFF. The CDR3 DNA is TGTGCCAGCAGTGAAGCTAGCGGGGGGGCCAATGAGCAGTTCTTC. V is TRBV6-1 and J is TRBJ2-1, with 11 bases that match TRBD2. In germline, CDR1 is MNHNS, CDR2 SASEGT. Germline trimming cut 0 bases from V and 6 bases from J; bases unmatched to any gene: 1. This CDR3 region has 15 residues.

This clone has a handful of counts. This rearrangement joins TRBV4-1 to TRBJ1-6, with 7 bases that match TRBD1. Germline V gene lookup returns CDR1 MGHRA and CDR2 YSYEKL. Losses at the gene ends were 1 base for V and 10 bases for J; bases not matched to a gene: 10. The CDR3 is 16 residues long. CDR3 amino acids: CASSQAMTGSWSPLHF. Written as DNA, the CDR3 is TGCGCCAGCAGCCAAGCAATGACAGGGTCTTGGTCACCCCTCCACTTT.

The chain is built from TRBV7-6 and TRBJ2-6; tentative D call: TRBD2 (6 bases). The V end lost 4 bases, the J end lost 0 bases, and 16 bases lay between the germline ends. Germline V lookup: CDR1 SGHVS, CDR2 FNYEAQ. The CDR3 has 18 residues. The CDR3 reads CASSWGVRVGSGANVLTF. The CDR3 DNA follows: TGTGCCAGCAGCTGGGGGGTCAGGGTGGGCTCTGGGGCCAACGTCCTGACTTTC.

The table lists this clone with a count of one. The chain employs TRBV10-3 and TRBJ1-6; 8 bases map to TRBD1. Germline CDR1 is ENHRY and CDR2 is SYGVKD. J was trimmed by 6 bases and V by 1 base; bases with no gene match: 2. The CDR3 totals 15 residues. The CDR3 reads CAISEYGTGNSPLHF. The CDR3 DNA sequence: TGTGCCATCAGTGAGTACGGGACAGGTAATTCACCCCTCCACTTT.

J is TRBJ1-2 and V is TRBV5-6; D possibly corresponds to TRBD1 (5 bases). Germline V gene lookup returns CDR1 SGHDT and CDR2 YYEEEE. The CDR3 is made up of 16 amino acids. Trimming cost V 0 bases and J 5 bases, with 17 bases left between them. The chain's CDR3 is CASSLEWRGKGYGYTF. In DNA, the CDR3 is TGTGCCAGCAGCTTGGAGTGGCGGGGGAAAGGGTATGGCTACACCTTC.

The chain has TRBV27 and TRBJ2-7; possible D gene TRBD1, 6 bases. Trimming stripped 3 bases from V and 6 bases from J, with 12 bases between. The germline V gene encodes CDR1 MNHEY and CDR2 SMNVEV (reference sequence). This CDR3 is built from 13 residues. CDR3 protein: CASSLQGSGEQYF. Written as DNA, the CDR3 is TGTGCCAGCAGTTTGCAGGGGTCGGGCGAGCAGTACTTC.

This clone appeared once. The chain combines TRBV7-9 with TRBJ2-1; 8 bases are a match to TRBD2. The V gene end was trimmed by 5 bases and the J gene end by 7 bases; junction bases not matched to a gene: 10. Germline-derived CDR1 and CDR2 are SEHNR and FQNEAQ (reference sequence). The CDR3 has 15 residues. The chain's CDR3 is CASSLQPGTSNEQFF. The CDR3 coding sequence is TGTGCCAGCAGCCTACAACCCGGGACTAGTAATGAGCAGTTCTTC.

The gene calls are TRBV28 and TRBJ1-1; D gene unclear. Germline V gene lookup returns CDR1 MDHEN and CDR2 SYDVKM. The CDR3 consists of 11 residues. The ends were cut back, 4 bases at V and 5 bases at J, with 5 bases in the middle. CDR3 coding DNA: TGTGCCAGCAGTTACGGTACTGAAGCTTTCTTT. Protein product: CASSYGTEAFF.

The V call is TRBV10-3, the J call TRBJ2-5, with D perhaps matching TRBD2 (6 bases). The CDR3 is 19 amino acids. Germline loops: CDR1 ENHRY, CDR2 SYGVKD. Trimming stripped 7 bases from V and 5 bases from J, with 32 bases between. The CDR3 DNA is TGTGCCATCATGCCGGCCCCCCGGGGGACGAAATTACTACGGGAGACCCAGTACTTC. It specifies CAIMPAPRGTKLLRETQYF.

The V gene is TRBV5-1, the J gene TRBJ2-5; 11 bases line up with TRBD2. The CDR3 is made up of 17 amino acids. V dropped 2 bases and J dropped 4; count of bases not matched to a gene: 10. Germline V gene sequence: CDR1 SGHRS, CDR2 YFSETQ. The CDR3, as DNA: TGCGCCAGCAGCTTCGAGGGTAGCGGGAGGGCCCTAGAGACCCAGTACTTC. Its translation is CASSFEGSGRALETQYF.

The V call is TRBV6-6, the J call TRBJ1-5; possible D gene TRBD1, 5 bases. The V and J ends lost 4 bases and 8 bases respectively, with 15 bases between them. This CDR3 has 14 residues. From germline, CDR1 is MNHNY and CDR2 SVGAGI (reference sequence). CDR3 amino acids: CASSSSHRKEPQHF. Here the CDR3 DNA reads TGTGCCAGCAGTTCCAGTCACAGGAAAGAGCCCCAGCATTTT.

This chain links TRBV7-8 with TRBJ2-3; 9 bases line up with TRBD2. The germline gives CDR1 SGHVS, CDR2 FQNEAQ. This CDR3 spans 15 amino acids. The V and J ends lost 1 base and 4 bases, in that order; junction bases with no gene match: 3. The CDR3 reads CASSLGGGASDTQYF. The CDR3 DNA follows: TGTGCCAGCAGCTTAGGCGGGGGGGCATCAGATACGCAGTATTTT. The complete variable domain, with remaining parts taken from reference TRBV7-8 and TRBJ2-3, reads GAGVSQSPRYKVAKRGQDVALRCDPISGHVSLFWYQQALGQGPEFLTYFQNEAQLDKSGLPSDRFFAERPEGSVSTLKIQRTQQEDSAVYLCASSLGGGASDTQYFGPGTRLTVL.

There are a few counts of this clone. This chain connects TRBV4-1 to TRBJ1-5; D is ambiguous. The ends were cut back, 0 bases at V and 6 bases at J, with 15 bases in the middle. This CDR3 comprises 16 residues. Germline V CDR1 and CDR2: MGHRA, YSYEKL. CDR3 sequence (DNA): TGCGCCAGCAGCCAAGACTCGGGAGAGGGCGGTCAGCCCCAGCATTTT. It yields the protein CASSQDSGEGGQPQHF.

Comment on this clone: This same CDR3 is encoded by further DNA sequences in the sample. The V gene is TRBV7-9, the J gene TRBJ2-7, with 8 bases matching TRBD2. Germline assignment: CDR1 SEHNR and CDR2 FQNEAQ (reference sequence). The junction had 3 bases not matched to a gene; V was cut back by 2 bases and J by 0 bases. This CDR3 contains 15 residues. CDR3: CASSLLGGDSYEQYF. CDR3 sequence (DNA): TGTGCCAGCAGCTTACTCGGGGGGGACTCCTACGAGCAGTACTTC.

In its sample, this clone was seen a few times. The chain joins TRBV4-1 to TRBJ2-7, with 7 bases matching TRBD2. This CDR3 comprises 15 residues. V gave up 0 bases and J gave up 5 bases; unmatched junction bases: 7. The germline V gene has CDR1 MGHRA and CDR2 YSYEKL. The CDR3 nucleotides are TGCGCCAGCAGCCAAGATCGGCAGGGAGGGAACGAGCAGTACTTC. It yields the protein CASSQDRQGGNEQYF.

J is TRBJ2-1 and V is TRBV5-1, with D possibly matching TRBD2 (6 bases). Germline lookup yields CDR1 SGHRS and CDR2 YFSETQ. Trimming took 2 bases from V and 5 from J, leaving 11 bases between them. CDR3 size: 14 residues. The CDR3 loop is CASSFGGSNNEQFF. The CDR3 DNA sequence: TGCGCCAGCAGCTTTGGGGGGTCCAACAATGAGCAGTTCTTC.

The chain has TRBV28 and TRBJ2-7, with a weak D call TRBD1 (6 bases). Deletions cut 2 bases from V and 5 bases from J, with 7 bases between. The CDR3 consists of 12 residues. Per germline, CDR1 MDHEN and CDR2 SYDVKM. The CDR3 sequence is CASSLGGHEQYF. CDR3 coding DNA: TGTGCCAGCAGTTTAGGGGGCCACGAGCAGTACTTC.

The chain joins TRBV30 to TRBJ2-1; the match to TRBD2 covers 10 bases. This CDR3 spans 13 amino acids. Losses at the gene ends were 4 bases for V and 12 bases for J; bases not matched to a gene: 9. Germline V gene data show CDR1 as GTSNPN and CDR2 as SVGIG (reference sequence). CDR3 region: CAWNHLAGALQFF. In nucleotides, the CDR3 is TGTGCCTGGAACCATCTAGCGGGAGCACTGCAGTTCTTC.

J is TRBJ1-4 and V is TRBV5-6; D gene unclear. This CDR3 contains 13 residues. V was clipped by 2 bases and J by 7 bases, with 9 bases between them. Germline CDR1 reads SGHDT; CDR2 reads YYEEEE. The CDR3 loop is CASSFMVAEKLFF. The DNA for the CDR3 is TGTGCCAGCAGCTTTATGGTAGCTGAAAAACTGTTTTTT.

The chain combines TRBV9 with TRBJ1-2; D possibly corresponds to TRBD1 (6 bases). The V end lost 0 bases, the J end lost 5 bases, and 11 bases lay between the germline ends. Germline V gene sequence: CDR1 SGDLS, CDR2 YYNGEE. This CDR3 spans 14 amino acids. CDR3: CASSVAGALYGYTF. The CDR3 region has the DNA TGTGCCAGCAGCGTAGCAGGGGCCCTGTATGGCTACACCTTC.

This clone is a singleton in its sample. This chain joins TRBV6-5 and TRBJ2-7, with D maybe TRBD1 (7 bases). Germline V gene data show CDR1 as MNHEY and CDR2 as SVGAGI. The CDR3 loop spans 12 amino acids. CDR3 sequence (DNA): TGTGGTACGGAGGGGGCTACGTCCGAGCAGTACTTC. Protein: CGTEGATSEQYF.

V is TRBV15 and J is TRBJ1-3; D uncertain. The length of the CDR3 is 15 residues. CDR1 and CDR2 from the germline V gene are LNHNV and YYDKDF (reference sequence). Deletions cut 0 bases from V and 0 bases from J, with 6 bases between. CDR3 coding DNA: TGTGCCACCAGCAGAGAAAGCCGCTCTGGAAACACCATATATTTT. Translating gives CATSRESRSGNTIYF.